The T cell receptor beta chain described here comes from a study of CD8 T cells in ankylosing spondylitis. Study conclusions and caveats: Characteristic, it appeared, of ankylosing spondylitis blood was a TCR beta motif of roughly eight highly homologous variants.

After removal of 3 bases from V and 10 bases from J, the junction contained 3 bases not matched to a gene. Germline CDR1 is SGHRS and CDR2 is YFSETQ. CDR3 length: 13 residues. Using quantitative 5'-RACE with molecular barcodes, the authors made TCR beta libraries. TCRdb passed the 5' RACE reads through MiXCR, listing each CDR3 protein once. The table has around 91,000 distinct CDR3 sequences, roughly 9% seen once; the top ten hold over 25%. In regard to this clonotype: Antigen unknown.

This sequence joins TRBV5-1 and TRBJ2-2; 10 positions match TRBD2. Sequencing input: blood, either unsorted or a sorted T cell fraction (not recorded which). The clonotype comes from a male donor with ankylosing spondylitis. This CDR3 is CASSSGLAVELFF. The CDR3 region has the DNA TGCGCCAGCAGCTCCGGACTAGCGGTGGAGCTGTTTTTT.